One and the same sample provided the 6 T cell receptor beta chains below, sequenced in a study of blood T cell repertoires in COVID-19. TCRdb's table, derived via immunoSEQ multiplex PCR, lists solely in-frame clones and lacks some. The sample holds roughly 210,000 clones, about 85% seen once. The sample was peripheral blood. The receptor set was obtained from an elderly woman with COVID-19, enrolled during active disease.

The rearrangement uses TRBV5-1 and TRBJ1-4; D remains ambiguous. The V gene's germline CDR1 is SGHRS and CDR2 YFSETQ. Trimming took off 5 bases at V and 8 bases at J, with 19 bases between the two ends. The length of the CDR3 is 15 residues. The CDR3, as DNA: TGCGCCAGCAGTTCTGCGGGAACAGTCGGCGAAAAACTGTTTTTT. As protein: CASSSAGTVGEKLFF. The variable domain in full, with the rest retrieved from reference TRBV5-1 and TRBJ1-4, is KAGVTQTPRYLIKTRGQQVTLSCSPISGHRSVSWYQQTPGQGLQFLFEYFSETQRNKGNFPGRFSGRQFSNSRSEMNVSTLELGDSALYLCASSSAGTVGEKLFFGSGTQLSVL.

The chain links TRBV5-6 to TRBJ1-5; D is uncertain. Germline values: CDR1 SGHDT, CDR2 YYEEEE. The CDR3 runs 16 residues. Trimming removed 4 bases at V and 1 base at J, with 15 bases between. CDR3 protein: CASSPDRGMSNQPQHF. The CDR3 nucleotides read TGTGCCAGCAGCCCGGACCGCGGGATGAGCAATCAGCCCCAGCATTTT.

V gene TRBV6-2 or TRBV6-3 combines with J gene TRBJ2-7; 10 nucleotides align to TRBD2. V trimming: 4 bases; J trimming: 4 bases; junction bases outside the gene matches: 7. CDR3 length equals 15 residues. Germline CDR1 MNHEY, CDR2 SVGEGT. The CDR3 nucleotides read TGTGCCAGCAGTTTGAGCGGGGGGGTGTATTACGAGCAGTACTTC. This translates into CASSLSGGVYYEQYF.

The chain carries TRBV5-1 and TRBJ1-2; D remains unclear. The germline gives CDR1 SGHRS, CDR2 YFSETQ. V lost 1 base and J lost 3, with 7 bases in between. The CDR3 contains 13 residues. CDR3 DNA sequence: TGCGCCAGCAGCTTGCTCGTAGACTATGGCTACACCTTC. Translating gives CASSLLVDYGYTF.

This chain uses TRBV5-1 with TRBJ2-1; 8 bases agree with TRBD2. The CDR3 spans 16 residues. Germline values: CDR1 SGHRS, CDR2 YFSETQ. Losses at the gene ends were 0 bases for V and 8 bases for J; bases not matched to a gene: 10. CDR3 DNA: TGCGCCAGCAGCTTGGGCGCAAGCGGGGGTTTTTATGAGCAGTTCTTC. Translating it yields CASSLGASGGFYEQFF. Supplemented by reference TRBV5-1 and TRBJ2-1, the full variable domain reads KAGVTQTPRYLIKTRGQQVTLSCSPISGHRSVSWYQQTPGQGLQFLFEYFSETQRNKGNFPGRFSGRQFSNSRSEMNVSTLELGDSALYLCASSLGASGGFYEQFFGPGTRLTVL.

Concerning this clone: Other nucleotide sequences in the sample specify the same CDR3. This CDR3 is CASRQGGSGNTIYF. CDR3 DNA sequence: TGTGCTAGCCGGCAAGGAGGCTCTGGAAACACCATATATTTT. The rearrangement links TRBV27 to TRBJ1-3; no reliable D call. This CDR3 contains 14 residues. CDR1 is MNHEY, CDR2 SMNVEV, per germline (reference sequence).